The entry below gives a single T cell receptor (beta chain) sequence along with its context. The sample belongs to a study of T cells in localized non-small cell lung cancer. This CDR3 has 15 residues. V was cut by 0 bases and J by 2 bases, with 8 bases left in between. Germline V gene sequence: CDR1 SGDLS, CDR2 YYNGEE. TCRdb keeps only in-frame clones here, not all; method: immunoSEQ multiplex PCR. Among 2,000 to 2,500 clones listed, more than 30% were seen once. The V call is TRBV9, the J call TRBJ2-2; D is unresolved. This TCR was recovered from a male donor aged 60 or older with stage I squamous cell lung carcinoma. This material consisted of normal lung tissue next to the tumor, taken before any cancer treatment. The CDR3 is CASSVGQSNTGELFF. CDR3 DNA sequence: TGTGCCAGCAGCGTAGGGCAGAGTAACACCGGGGAGCTGTTTTTT. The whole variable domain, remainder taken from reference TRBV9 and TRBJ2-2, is DSGVTQTPKHLITATGQRVTLRCSPRSGDLSVYWYQQSLDQGLQFLIQYYNGEERAKGNILERFSAQQFPDLHSELNLSSLELGDSALYFCASSVGQSNTGELFFGEGSRLTVL.